These 21 T cell receptor beta chains were all obtained from the same sample, sequenced in a study of cytomegalovirus exposure and HLA in healthy donors (dated by TCRdb to 2016 to 2017). The library relied on the immunoSEQ multiplex PCR assay. For the multiplex PCR, a mixture combining 60 forward primers for TCR Vbeta segments and 13 reverse primers for TCR Jbeta segments was used. Here the immuneACCESS table is served through TCRdb, limited to in-frame sequences with V and J called. Missing clones are a known gap in these copies; in checked studies unresolved V genes cover under half, and the rest lacks a known reason. In all, the sample holds some 97,000 clones, and about 74% of those were seen once. Of the sample, approximately 4.3% falls within the top ten clones. The sequencing input was PBMCs. The receptors were sampled from a woman under 30 in good health and CMV-seropositive.

As DNA, the CDR3 is TGTGCCAGCAGCCCACAGGGGTCTAGGAATGAGCAGTTCTTC. Translating gives CASSPQGSRNEQFF. The chain links TRBV7-9 to TRBJ2-1, with 7 bases fitting TRBD1. V gave up 5 bases and J gave up 7 bases; unmatched junction bases: 8. CDR3 size: 14 residues. Germline V gene sequence: CDR1 SEHNR, CDR2 FQNEAQ (reference sequence).

This chain connects TRBV5-1 to TRBJ2-5, with TRBD2 identical over 8 bases. The junction had 2 bases not matched to a gene; V was cut back by 4 bases and J by 0 bases. The CDR3 is 14 residues long. The germline V gene has CDR1 SGHRS and CDR2 YFSETQ. CDR3 DNA: TGCGCCAGCAGCCGTAGCGGGAACCAAGAGACCCAGTACTTC. This sequence encodes CASSRSGNQETQYF.

The rearrangement joins TRBV5-5 to TRBJ2-3; 7 bases line up with TRBD1. With 0 bases clipped from V and 3 bases from J, the junction kept 13 bases outside the gene matches. The CDR3 sequence is 18 residues long. Germline lookup yields CDR1 SGHKS and CDR2 YYEKEE (reference sequence). This CDR3 reads CASSLDRRLQGWTDTQYF. For the CDR3, the DNA is TGTGCCAGCAGCTTGGATAGGCGTTTACAGGGGTGGACAGATACGCAGTATTTT.

The chain uses TRBV5-1 and TRBJ2-3; D possibly corresponds to TRBD1 (6 bases). CDR1 SGHRS and CDR2 YFSETQ come from the germline V gene. There are 15 residues in the CDR3. Trimming left V 0 bases short and J 0 bases short, with 8 bases between. CDR3 in amino acids: CASSLVGGSTDTQYF. The DNA of the CDR3 is TGCGCCAGCAGCTTGGTAGGGGGAAGCACAGATACGCAGTATTTT.

Note on this clone: Other DNA sequences in the same sample also yield this CDR3. The rearrangement uses TRBV27 and TRBJ2-5, with 11 bases fitting TRBD1. The germline gives CDR1 MNHEY, CDR2 SMNVEV (reference sequence). The CDR3 runs to 15 residues. Germline trimming cut 6 bases from V and 5 bases from J; bases unmatched to any gene: 8. The CDR3 nucleotides read TGTGCCAGCAGCCCCGGGACAGGGGGAGCTGAGACCCAGTACTTC. Translated, it gives CASSPGTGGAETQYF.

This chain connects TRBV19 to TRBJ2-7; D is unresolved. The CDR3 totals 19 residues. The germline gives CDR1 LNHDA, CDR2 SQIVND (reference sequence). Trimming removed 3 bases at V and 0 bases at J, with 24 bases between. CDR3 protein: CASSISFVDERISSYEQYF. CDR3 nucleotide sequence: TGTGCCAGTAGTATTTCTTTTGTCGACGAGAGGATAAGCTCCTACGAGCAGTACTTC.

The chain combines TRBV4-1 with TRBJ1-4; 7 bases line up with TRBD1. V shed 3 bases and J 13 bases; nucleotides not matched to a gene: 2. CDR1 and CDR2 from the germline V gene are MGHRA and YSYEKL. The CDR3 is made up of 11 amino acids. The CDR3 bases are TGCGCCAGCAGCCAGGACAGGTCACTGTTTTTT. Amino acids: CASSQDRSLFF.

This clone was observed once. The V call is TRBV30, the J call TRBJ1-2, with 8 bases identical to TRBD1. The CDR3 spans 12 residues. Trimming took 3 bases from V and 13 from J; bases not matched to a gene: 10. Germline V gene lookup returns CDR1 GTSNPN and CDR2 SVGIG (reference sequence). CDR3 in DNA: TGTGCCTGGAGCCAGGACAGGGAAAAGGTCACCTTC. It yields the protein CAWSQDREKVTF.

The chain is built from TRBV30 and TRBJ2-1, with TRBD2 matching 8 bases. Germline CDR1 and CDR2: GTSNPN and SVGIG (reference sequence). The CDR3 is 15 residues long. The V and J ends lost 5 bases and 9 bases, in that order; junction bases with no gene match: 15. The chain's CDR3 is CAWGDTGLGWSEQFF. The CDR3 nucleotides are TGTGCCTGGGGGGATACGGGACTAGGGTGGAGTGAGCAGTTCTTC.

The chain is built from TRBV5-6 and TRBJ2-3; the D is unclear. The CDR3 runs 12 residues. Germline V gives CDR1 SGHDT, CDR2 YYEEEE. The germline V and J ends were trimmed by 1 base and 3 bases, with 3 bases remaining between them. The CDR3 region is CASSLQTDTQYF. The CDR3 DNA sequence: TGTGCCAGCAGCTTGCAGACAGATACGCAGTATTTT.

V and J are TRBV6-5 and TRBJ1-2; the D gene is possibly TRBD1 (5 bases). CDR1 is MNHEY, CDR2 SVGAGI, per germline. Trimming left V 0 bases short and J 6 bases short, with 14 bases between. The CDR3 consists of 15 residues. DNA for the CDR3: TGTGCCAGCAGTTACTCGGTTGCGGGGGGACATGGCTACACCTTC. Translated: CASSYSVAGGHGYTF.

V usage is TRBV7-8 and J usage is TRBJ2-5, with 9 positions matching TRBD2. The germline gives CDR1 SGHVS, CDR2 FQNEAQ. V trimming: 0 bases; J trimming: 5 bases; junction bases outside the gene matches: 10. CDR3 length equals 17 residues. CDR3: CASSLAVGAGGGETQYF. Here the CDR3 DNA reads TGTGCCAGCAGCTTAGCTGTTGGAGCGGGAGGTGGGGAGACCCAGTACTTC.

V usage is TRBV6-5 and J usage is TRBJ1-1; no definite D call. Germline CDR1 and CDR2: MNHEY and SVGAGI. V was trimmed by 6 bases and J by 4 bases, leaving 15 bases between them. The CDR3 is 14 residues long. The CDR3 DNA is TGTGCCAGCAGGTCTCCCCCGGGTGGCACTGAAGCTTTCTTT. Translation gives CASRSPPGGTEAFF.

The chain has TRBV7-9 and TRBJ1-1, with D hard to call. Germline assignment: CDR1 SEHNR and CDR2 FQNEAQ (reference sequence). The CDR3 is 13 residues long. Trimming left V 5 bases short and J 5 bases short, with 12 bases between. The CDR3 nucleotides are TGTGCCAGCAGCCCGACAAGTAGGACTGAAGCTTTCTTT. Amino acid sequence: CASSPTSRTEAFF.

This rearrangement joins TRBV28 to TRBJ1-2; D remains unclear. Looked up from germline, CDR1 is MDHEN and CDR2 is SYDVKM. V was shortened by 3 bases and J by 6 bases, with 11 bases between the two germline ends. This CDR3 region has 13 residues. The CDR3 DNA is TGTGCCAGCAGTTTCGGGGTTGGGCATGGCTACACCTTC. It encodes CASSFGVGHGYTF.

J is TRBJ2-5 and V is TRBV6-5, with 10 positions matching TRBD1. The closer fit of TRBJ2-7 to the DNA end suggests the J call may be wrong. The CDR3 contains 14 residues. Germline CDR1 and CDR2: MNHEY and SVGAGI. The CDR3 nucleotides read TGTGCCAGCAGACCGGGACAGGGGCCCTACGAGCAGTACTTC. As protein: CASRPGQGPYEQYF.

As to this clone: Different DNA sequences within this sample yield the same CDR3. CDR3 nucleotides: TGTGCCTGGAGTGTACAGGGAGGCTACACCTTC. It is translated as CAWSVQGGYTF. The V and J genes are TRBV30 and TRBJ1-2, with TRBD1 as a possible D gene (6 bases). The germline gives CDR1 GTSNPN, CDR2 SVGIG (reference sequence). This CDR3 has 11 amino acids. Trimming took 0 bases from V and 8 from J, leaving 7 bases between them. Full variable domain (rest looked up from reference TRBV30 and TRBJ1-2): SQTIHQWPATLVQPVGSPLSLECTVEGTSNPNLYWYRQAAGRGLQLLFYSVGIGQISSEVPQNLSASRPQDRQFILSSKKLLLSDSGFYLCAWSVQGGYTFGSGTRLTVV.

This clone was counted once. V usage is TRBV5-1 and J usage is TRBJ2-2, with unresolved D. This CDR3 comprises 15 residues. The ends were cut back, 0 bases at V and 1 base at J, with 7 bases in the middle. Germline assignment: CDR1 SGHRS and CDR2 YFSETQ. CDR3 bases: TGCGCCAGCAGCTTGGAACTTCTGAACACCGGGGAGCTGTTTTTT. Protein: CASSLELLNTGELFF.

The chain couples TRBV4-3 to TRBJ2-6; weak D call: TRBD2 (5 bases). There are 17 residues in the CDR3. The germline V gene encodes CDR1 LGHNA and CDR2 YSLEER. Trimming removed 1 base at V and 0 bases at J, with 10 bases between. The CDR3 here is CASSQGTSTSGANVLTF. Here the CDR3 DNA reads TGCGCCAGCAGCCAAGGGACTTCCACCTCTGGGGCCAACGTCCTGACTTTC.

This clone was recorded once. V is TRBV5-4 and J is TRBJ1-3; TRBD1 agrees at 7 bases. The junction had 7 bases not matched to a gene; V was cut back by 0 bases and J by 1 base. Germline V gene data show CDR1 as SGHNT and CDR2 as YYREEE (reference sequence). The CDR3 contains 17 residues. CDR3 in DNA: TGTGCCAGCAGCTTGGCAGTAGGGACAGCTTCTGGAAACACCATATATTTT. Its translation: CASSLAVGTASGNTIYF.

The chain joins TRBV6-1 to TRBJ2-7, with D tentatively TRBD1 (6 bases). Germline V gene sequence: CDR1 MNHNS, CDR2 SASEGT. There are 15 residues in the CDR3. V dropped 6 bases and J dropped 7 bases, with 22 bases sitting between them. The CDR3 coding sequence is TGTGCCAGCAGCAACGCCTTGGGACACCCGGGAGAGCAGTACTTC. Translation: CASSNALGHPGEQYF.